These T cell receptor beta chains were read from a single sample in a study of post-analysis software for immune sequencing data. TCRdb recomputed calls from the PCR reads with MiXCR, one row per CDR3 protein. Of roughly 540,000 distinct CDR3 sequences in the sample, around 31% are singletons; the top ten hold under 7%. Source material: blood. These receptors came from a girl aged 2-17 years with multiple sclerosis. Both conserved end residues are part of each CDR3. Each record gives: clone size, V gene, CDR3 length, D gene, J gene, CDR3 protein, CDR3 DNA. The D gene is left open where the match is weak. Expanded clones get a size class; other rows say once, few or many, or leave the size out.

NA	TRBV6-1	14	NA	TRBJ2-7	CASSEVPGPYEQYF	TGTGCCAGCAGTGAAGTCCCGGGGCCCTACGAGCAGTACTTC
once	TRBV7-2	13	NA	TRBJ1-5	CASSLVFGQPQHF	TGTGCCAGCAGCTTAGTGTTTGGTCAGCCCCAGCATTTT
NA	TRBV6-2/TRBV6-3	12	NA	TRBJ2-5	CASSPYWETQYF	TGTGCCAGCAGCCCTTACTGGGAGACCCAGTACTTC
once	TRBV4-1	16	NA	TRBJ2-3	CASSQVGTHLADTQYF	TGCGCCAGCAGCCAAGTTGGTACTCACCTGGCAGATACGCAGTATTTT
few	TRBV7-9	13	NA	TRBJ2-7	CASSPWTEREQYF	TGTGCCAGCAGCCCCTGGACGGAGCGCGAGCAGTACTTC
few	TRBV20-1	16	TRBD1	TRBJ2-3	CSARVGSGTGGDTQYF	TGCAGTGCTAGAGTTGGTTCCGGGACAGGAGGTGATACGCAGTATTTT
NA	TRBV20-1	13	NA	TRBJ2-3	CSALTQGADTQYF	TGCAGTGCACTGACCCAAGGAGCGGATACGCAGTATTTT
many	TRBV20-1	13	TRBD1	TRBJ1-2	CSARDTDRGGYTF	TGCAGTGCTAGAGACACGGACAGGGGTGGCTACACCTTC
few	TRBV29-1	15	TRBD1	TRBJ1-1	CSVERADRGNTEAFF	TGCAGCGTTGAACGGGCAGACAGGGGGAACACTGAAGCTTTCTTT
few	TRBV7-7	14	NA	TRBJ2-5	CASSLTRVQETQYF	TGTGCCAGCAGCTTAACGAGGGTCCAAGAGACCCAGTACTTC
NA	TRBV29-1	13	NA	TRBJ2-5	CSVVGQLQETQYF	TGCAGCGTTGTTGGGCAGCTACAAGAGACCCAGTACTTC
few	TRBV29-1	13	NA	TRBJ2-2	CSVVGVNTGELFF	TGCAGCGTTGTGGGGGTGAACACCGGGGAGCTGTTTTTT
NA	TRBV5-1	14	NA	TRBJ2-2	CASSPRDRPGELFF	TGCGCCAGCAGCCCCCGGGACCGGCCCGGGGAGCTGTTTTTT
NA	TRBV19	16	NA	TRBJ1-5	CASSIVPRPSNQPQHF	TGTGCCAGTAGTATAGTCCCCAGGCCCAGCAATCAGCCCCAGCATTTT
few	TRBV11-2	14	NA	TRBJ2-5	CASSLGHVQETQYF	TGTGCCAGCAGCTTAGGTCACGTTCAAGAGACCCAGTACTTC
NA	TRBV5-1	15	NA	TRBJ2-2	CASSSLTPSTGELFF	TGCGCCAGCAGCTCATTGACACCCTCGACGGGGGAGCTGTTTTTT
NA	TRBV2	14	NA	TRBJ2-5	CASSEQGLGREQYF	TGTGCCAGCAGTGAACAGGGCCTGGGGAGAGAGCAGTACTTC
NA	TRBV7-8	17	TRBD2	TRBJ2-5	CASSAPERGRARETQYF	TGTGCCAGCAGCGCCCCTGAGCGGGGCAGGGCTAGGGAGACCCAGTACTTC
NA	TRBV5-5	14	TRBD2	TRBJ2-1	CASSFSTSGGEQFF	TGTGCCAGCAGCTTCTCGACTAGCGGGGGGGAGCAGTTCTTC
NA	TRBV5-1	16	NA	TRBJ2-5	CASSLGRLVLSETQYF	TGCGCCAGCAGCTTGGGCCGACTAGTTTTGTCGGAGACCCAGTACTTC
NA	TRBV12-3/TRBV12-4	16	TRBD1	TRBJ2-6	CASSGGQGTGANVLTF	TGTGCCAGCAGTGGGGGACAGGGAACTGGGGCCAACGTCCTGACTTTC
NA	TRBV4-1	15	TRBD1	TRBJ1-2	CASSQATGVDYGYTF	TGCGCCAGCAGCCAAGCGACAGGGGTTGACTATGGCTACACCTTC
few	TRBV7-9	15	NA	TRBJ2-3	CASSPVSKPTDTQYF	TGTGCCAGCAGCCCCGTCAGTAAACCCACAGATACGCAGTATTTT
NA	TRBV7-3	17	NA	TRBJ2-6	CASSFGPVSAGANVLTF	TGTGCCAGCAGCTTCGGGCCGGTTTCTGCTGGGGCCAACGTCCTGACTTTC
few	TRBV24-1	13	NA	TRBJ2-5	CATSDSGSETQYF	TGTGCCACCAGTGATTCAGGGTCAGAGACCCAGTACTTC
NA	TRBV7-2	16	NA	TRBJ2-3	CASSLVALASTDTQYF	TGTGCCAGCAGCTTAGTAGCTCTAGCGAGCACAGATACGCAGTATTTT
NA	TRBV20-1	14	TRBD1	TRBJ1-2	CSAFTRDRVYGYTF	TGCAGTGCTTTTACCCGGGACAGGGTCTATGGCTACACCTTC
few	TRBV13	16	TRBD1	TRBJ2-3	CASSLRGTGETDTQYF	TGTGCCAGCAGCTTACGGGGGACAGGGGAGACAGATACGCAGTATTTT
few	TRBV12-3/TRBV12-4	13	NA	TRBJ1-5	CASGLGGGQPQHF	TGTGCCAGCGGACTCGGTGGGGGTCAGCCCCAGCATTTT
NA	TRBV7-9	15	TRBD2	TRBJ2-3	CASSLGTSRTDTQYF	TGTGCCAGCAGCCTCGGGACTAGCCGCACAGATACGCAGTATTTT
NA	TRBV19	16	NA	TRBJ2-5	CASTIRVGGPPETQYF	TGTGCCAGTACCATCCGGGTCGGGGGTCCTCCAGAGACCCAGTACTTC
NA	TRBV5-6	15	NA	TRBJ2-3	CASSLGQDHTDTQYF	TGTGCCAGCAGCTTGGGGCAGGATCACACAGATACGCAGTATTTT
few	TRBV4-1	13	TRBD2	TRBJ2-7	CASSSPWGGEQYF	TGCGCCAGCAGCTCCCCGTGGGGGGGCGAGCAGTACTTC
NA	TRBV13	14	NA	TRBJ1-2	CASSPQQGRDGYTF	TGTGCCAGCAGCCCGCAACAGGGAAGGGATGGCTACACCTTC
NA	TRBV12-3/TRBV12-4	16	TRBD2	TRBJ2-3	CASSPGLAVSTDTQYF	TGTGCCAGCAGTCCGGGACTAGCGGTGAGCACAGATACGCAGTATTTT
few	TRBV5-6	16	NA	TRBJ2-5	CASSPYYRVPQETQYF	TGTGCCAGCAGCCCATATTACAGGGTGCCCCAAGAGACCCAGTACTTC
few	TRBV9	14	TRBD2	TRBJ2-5	CASSVGTSYETQYF	TGTGCCAGCAGCGTCGGGACTAGCTATGAGACCCAGTACTTC
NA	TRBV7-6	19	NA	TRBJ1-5	CASSLESGFLGAVNQPQHF	TGTGCCAGCAGCTTAGAATCCGGGTTCCTTGGGGCGGTAAATCAGCCCCAGCATTTT
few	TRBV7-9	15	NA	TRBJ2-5	CASSSPWTEQETQYF	TGTGCCAGCAGCTCCCCCTGGACTGAGCAAGAGACCCAGTACTTC
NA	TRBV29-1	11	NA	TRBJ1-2	CSVAGCAGYTF	TGCAGCGTTGCGGGGTGCGCTGGCTACACCTTC
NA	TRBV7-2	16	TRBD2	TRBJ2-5	CASSLVSAGGLQTQYF	TGTGCCAGCAGCTTAGTCTCTGCGGGGGGGCTACAGACCCAGTACTTC
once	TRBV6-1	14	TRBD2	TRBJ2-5	CASTQRGDQETQYF	TGTGCCAGCACACAGCGGGGGGACCAAGAGACCCAGTACTTC
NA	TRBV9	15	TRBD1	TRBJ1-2	CASSVGQVPNYGYTF	TGTGCCAGCAGCGTTGGACAGGTTCCTAACTATGGCTACACCTTC
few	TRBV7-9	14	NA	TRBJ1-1	CASSLAGVETEAFF	TGTGCCAGCAGCTTAGCGGGGGTGGAGACTGAAGCTTTCTTT
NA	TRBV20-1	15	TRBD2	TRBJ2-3	CSASHLAASTDTQYF	TGCAGTGCCAGCCATCTAGCGGCTAGCACAGATACGCAGTATTTT
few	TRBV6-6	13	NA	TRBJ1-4	CASSPEGDEKLFF	TGTGCCAGCAGTCCCGAGGGGGATGAAAAACTGTTTTTT